These T cell receptor beta chains were read from a single sample in a study of sequential checkpoint blockade in melanoma. The data were produced by immunoSEQ multiplex PCR, yet TCRdb's version contains in-frame clones alone and is incomplete. The sample has around 19,000 clones, approximately 72% seen once. The specimen was CD8+ T cells sorted from blood (inferred from file names), collected from a patient given nivolumab and ipilimumab in sequence. Receptors originate from a human donor with melanoma. The CDR3 runs from the conserved cysteine through the conserved F or W. The order of the fields is CDR3 protein, CDR3 DNA, V gene, CDR3 length, D gene, J gene, clone size. D genes are given only for firm matches. A clone size is listed for some rows: how often the clone was seen (once, few, many), or a class if it is expanded.

CASSQKPIGDSYEQYF TGCGCCAGCAGCCAAAAACCCATCGGGGACTCCTACGAGCAGTACTTC TRBV4-1 16 . TRBJ2-7 .
CASSLGRGSYEQYF TGTGCCAGCAGCTTGGGAAGGGGGTCCTACGAGCAGTACTTC TRBV5-4 14 . TRBJ2-7 .
CSAGGDTYGYTF TGCAGCGCCGGGGGGGACACCTATGGCTACACCTTC TRBV29-1 12 . TRBJ1-2 .
CASTPPPGNEQFF TGTGCCAGCACCCCACCCCCGGGCAATGAGCAGTTCTTC TRBV28 13 . TRBJ2-1 .
CASSLGWTGGTNEKLFF TGTGCCAGCAGCTTAGGGTGGACAGGGGGAACTAATGAAAAACTGTTTTTT TRBV11-2 17 TRBD1 TRBJ1-4 .
CASSLSPDGYTF TGTGCCAGCAGCTTGTCCCCAGATGGCTACACCTTC TRBV5-8 12 . TRBJ1-2 .
CASSLSGRTEAFF TGTGCCAGCAGTTTATCGGGGAGGACTGAAGCTTTCTTT TRBV28 13 . TRBJ1-1 many
CAGSPKTSGSDEQYF TGTGCCGGCAGTCCAAAGACTAGCGGGAGCGACGAGCAGTACTTC TRBV27 15 TRBD2 TRBJ2-7 once
CASRERWDRGNSGANVLTF TGCGCCAGCAGAGAGAGGTGGGACAGGGGGAACTCTGGGGCCAACGTCCTGACTTTC TRBV10-2 19 TRBD1 TRBJ2-6 few
CASSQENRMNTEAFF TGCGCCAGCAGCCAAGAAAACAGGATGAACACTGAAGCTTTCTTT TRBV4-1 15 . TRBJ1-1 .
CASSYRGGNEQFF TGTGCCAGCAGTTACAGGGGCGGGAATGAGCAGTTCTTC TRBV27 13 TRBD1 TRBJ2-1 few
CASSYGLHEQYF TGTGCCAGCAGTTACGGGCTTCACGAGCAGTACTTC TRBV6-5 12 . TRBJ2-7 .
CASSTGQSEQYF TGTGCCAGCAGTACGGGACAAAGCGAGCAGTACTTC TRBV6-5 12 . TRBJ2-7 few
CASSLTQGRDEQYF TGTGCCAGCAGCTTAACACAGGGAAGGGACGAGCAGTACTTC TRBV11-3 14 . TRBJ2-7 once
CASSTSRDTYGYTF TGTGCCAGCAGCACAAGCCGGGACACCTATGGCTACACCTTC TRBV9 14 . TRBJ1-2 .
CASSETGALNYGYTF TGTGCCAGCAGTGAGACAGGTGCCCTTAACTATGGCTACACCTTC TRBV6-1 15 . TRBJ1-2 .
CASSPDRVAYGYTF TGCGCCAGCAGCCCGGACAGGGTCGCCTATGGCTACACCTTC TRBV5-1 14 TRBD1 TRBJ1-2 .
CASSQLPGSDRGNGYTF TGTGCCAGCAGCCAACTACCGGGCTCGGACAGGGGTAATGGCTACACCTTC TRBV4-2 17 TRBD1 TRBJ1-2 .
CASSLGDRAYSYEQYF TGTGCCAGCAGCTTAGGCGACAGGGCTTACTCCTACGAGCAGTACTTC TRBV11-3 16 TRBD1 TRBJ2-7 .
CASSPSASYEQYF TGTGCCAGCAGCCCCAGTGCTAGCTACGAGCAGTACTTC TRBV7-9 13 . TRBJ2-7 .
CATSREPDYGYTF TGTGCCACCAGCAGAGAACCAGACTATGGCTACACCTTC TRBV15 13 . TRBJ1-2 .
CASSEGDIGYGYTF TGTGCCAGCAGCGAAGGGGACATCGGCTATGGCTACACCTTC TRBV2 14 . TRBJ1-2 .
CASSLGRAGANVLTF TGTGCCAGCAGCTTAGGCAGGGCTGGGGCCAACGTCCTGACTTTC TRBV7-6 15 . TRBJ2-6 .
CASSQGTANELFF TGTGCCAGCAGCCAGGGGACAGCTAACGAGCTGTTTTTT TRBV11-2 13 TRBD1 TRBJ2-2 .
CASSLASGETQYF TGTGCCAGCAGCTTAGCCAGCGGAGAGACCCAGTACTTC TRBV7-9 13 . TRBJ2-5 .
CASSVEGKAAPLHF TGTGCCAGCAGCGTCGAGGGTAAGGCAGCTCCCCTCCACTTT TRBV9 14 . TRBJ1-6 .
CASSYRQGTEAFF TGTGCCAGCAGTTACCGACAGGGGACTGAAGCTTTCTTT TRBV6-5 13 TRBD1 TRBJ1-1 .
CASSELRTSGYEQYF TGCGCCAGCAGTGAGCTGAGGACTAGCGGTTACGAGCAGTACTTC TRBV10-2 15 TRBD2 TRBJ2-7 once
CASSLQGWSNEKLFF TGTGCCAGCAGTTTACAGGGATGGAGCAATGAAAAACTGTTTTTT TRBV28 15 . TRBJ1-4 .
CASSIMAGTDTQYF TGTGCCAGTAGTATAATGGCGGGCACAGATACGCAGTATTTT TRBV19 14 . TRBJ2-3 .
CASSTNLGYEQYF TGTGCCAGCAGCACTAACCTGGGCTACGAGCAGTACTTC TRBV28 13 . TRBJ2-7 .
CASSLWQGAYNTEAFF TGTGCCAGCAGTTTATGGCAGGGGGCGTATAACACTGAAGCTTTCTTT TRBV27 16 TRBD1 TRBJ1-1 .
CASRLGGGNEQYF TGTGCCAGCCGCCTGGGGGGGGGCAACGAGCAGTACTTC TRBV6-1 13 . TRBJ2-7 .
CASSRAIRDSYEQYF TGTGCCAGCAGTCGCGCCATCCGGGACAGCTACGAGCAGTACTTC TRBV2 15 TRBD1 TRBJ2-7 .
CASSKNRDADGDGYTF TGTGCCAGCAGCAAGAACAGGGATGCTGATGGGGATGGCTACACCTTC TRBV5-6 16 . TRBJ1-2 .
CASSDGTGVGPQHF TGTGCCAGCAGTGACGGGACGGGGGTCGGGCCCCAGCATTTT TRBV6-5 14 . TRBJ1-5 .
CASSEGTGGSYEQYF TGTGCCAGCAGTGAAGGGACAGGGGGCTCCTACGAGCAGTACTTC TRBV6-4 15 TRBD1 TRBJ2-7 .
CASSPTLLTGGAAGEYEQYF TGTGCCAGCTCACCAACATTGCTGACAGGGGGCGCAGCGGGGGAGTACGAGCAGTACTTC TRBV18 20 TRBD1 TRBJ2-7 .
CATSRDSSGNTIYF TGTGCCACCAGCAGGGACAGCTCTGGAAACACCATATATTTT TRBV15 14 . TRBJ1-3 .
CASSSWGGGTEAFF TGTGCCAGCAGCTCCTGGGGGGGCGGCACTGAAGCTTTCTTT TRBV5-6 14 . TRBJ1-1 .
CASSPGLKTEAFF TGTGCCAGCAGCCCCGGGTTGAAGACTGAAGCTTTCTTT TRBV11-2 13 . TRBJ1-1 .
CASSSRSGEKLFF TGTGCCAGTAGTTCCCGCTCAGGGGAAAAACTGTTTTTT TRBV19 13 . TRBJ1-4 few
CASSSTGGYGYTF TGTGCCAGCAGCTCCACAGGGGGCTATGGCTACACCTTC TRBV7-9 13 TRBD1 TRBJ1-2 .
CASSLGQGTNQPQHF TGTGCCAGCAGCTTGGGACAGGGGACCAATCAGCCCCAGCATTTT TRBV5-6 15 TRBD1 TRBJ1-5 few
CASSFLSGSLDTQYF TGTGCCAGCAGCTTCCTTAGCGGGAGTCTAGATACGCAGTATTTT TRBV7-8 15 TRBD2 TRBJ2-3 once
CASSGATSGPYEQYF TGTGCCAGCAGCGGCGCGACTAGCGGGCCGTACGAGCAGTACTTC TRBV6-5 15 TRBD2 TRBJ2-7 .
CASSLAGYSNQPQHF TGTGCCAGCAGCTTGGCCGGTTATAGCAATCAGCCCCAGCATTTT TRBV5-6 15 . TRBJ1-5 few
CASSKGTGAILNTEAFF TGCGCCAGCAGCAAGGGGACAGGGGCCATTCTGAACACTGAAGCTTTCTTT TRBV5-1 17 TRBD1 TRBJ1-1 once
CASSYSGGGYTF TGTGCCAGCAGTTACTCGGGAGGGGGCTACACCTTC TRBV6-5 12 . TRBJ1-2 .
CASSLVGWTGETYGYTF TGTGCCAGCAGCTTAGTGGGTTGGACAGGGGAGACCTATGGCTACACCTTC TRBV7-9 17 TRBD1 TRBJ1-2 few
CAWSIFYEQYF TGTGCCTGGAGTATATTTTACGAGCAGTACTTC TRBV30 11 . TRBJ2-7 once
CASARAGMEYEQYF TGTGCCAGCGCGCGGGCGGGGATGGAATACGAGCAGTACTTC TRBV27 14 . TRBJ2-7 .
CASSSGAGGHETQYF TGTGCCAGCAGCTCGGGAGCGGGGGGGCACGAGACCCAGTACTTC TRBV4-2 15 TRBD2 TRBJ2-5 .
CASSRAWREDHEQYF TGTGCCAGCAGTCGGGCATGGCGGGAGGACCACGAGCAGTACTTC TRBV28 15 TRBD2 TRBJ2-7 once
CASSLSWQGAGYTF TGTGCCAGCAGTTTATCGTGGCAGGGGGCCGGCTACACCTTC TRBV27 14 TRBD1 TRBJ1-2 .
CASSISGGGGQPQHF TGTGCCAGTAGTATTTCTGGGGGCGGAGGTCAGCCCCAGCATTTT TRBV19 15 . TRBJ1-5 .